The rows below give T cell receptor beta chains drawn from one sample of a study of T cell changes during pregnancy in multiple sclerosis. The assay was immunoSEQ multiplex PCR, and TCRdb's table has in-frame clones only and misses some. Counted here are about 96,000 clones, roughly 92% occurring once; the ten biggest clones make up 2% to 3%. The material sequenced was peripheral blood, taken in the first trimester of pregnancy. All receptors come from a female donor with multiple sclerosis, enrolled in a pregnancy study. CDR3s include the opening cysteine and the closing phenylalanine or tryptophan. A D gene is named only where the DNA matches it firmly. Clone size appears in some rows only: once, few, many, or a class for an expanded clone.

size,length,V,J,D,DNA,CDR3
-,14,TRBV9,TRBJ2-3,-,TGTGCCAGCAGCGTAGGACACCGCACAGATACGCAGTATTTT,CASSVGHRTDTQYF
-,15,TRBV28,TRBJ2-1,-,TGTGCCAGCAGTTTAAGGGGGATGAGGGATTATGAGCAGTTCTTC,CASSLRGMRDYEQFF
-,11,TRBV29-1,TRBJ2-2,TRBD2,TGCAGCGTTGGGGAGGGCGGGGAGCTGTTTTTT,CSVGEGGELFF
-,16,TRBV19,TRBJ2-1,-,TGTGCCAGTAGTATTGCATCAAGGAGCTCCTACAATGAGCAGTTCTTC,CASSIASRSSYNEQFF
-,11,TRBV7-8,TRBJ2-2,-,TGTGCCAGCAGCCTCTCCGGGGAGCTGTTTTTT,CASSLSGELFF
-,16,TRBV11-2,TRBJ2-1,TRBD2,TGTGCCAGCAGCGGGACTAGCGGGAGGTTGGGTAGTGAGCAGTTCTTC,CASSGTSGRLGSEQFF
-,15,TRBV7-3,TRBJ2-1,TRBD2,TGTGCCAGCAGCCCCGGGACTAGCGGGAACGATGAGCAGTTCTTC,CASSPGTSGNDEQFF
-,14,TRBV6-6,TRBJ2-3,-,TGTGCCAGCAGTTACGATAGACAGCCGGATACGCAGTATTTT,CASSYDRQPDTQYF
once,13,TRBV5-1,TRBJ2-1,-,TGCGCCAGCAGCTTAGCGATCTACAATGAGCAGTTCTTC,CASSLAIYNEQFF
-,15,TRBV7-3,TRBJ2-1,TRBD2,TGTGCCAGCAGCATGACTAGCGGGAGAGCCAATGAGCAGTTCTTC,CASSMTSGRANEQFF
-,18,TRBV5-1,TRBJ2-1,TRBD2,TGCGCCAGCAGCTTGGCTCGTGGGAGCGGGAATATGGGCAATGAGCAGTTCTTC,CASSLARGSGNMGNEQFF
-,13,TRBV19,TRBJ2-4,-,TGTGCCAGTGCCCCGGGGTACAAAAACATTCAGTACTTC,CASAPGYKNIQYF
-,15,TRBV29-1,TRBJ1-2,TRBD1,TGCAGCGTTGGAGGGGGGGACAGGGGCGCCTATGGCTACACCTTC,CSVGGGDRGAYGYTF
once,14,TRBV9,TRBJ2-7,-,TGTGCCAGCAGCGTAGGCGACATCATCTACGAGCAGTACTTC,CASSVGDIIYEQYF
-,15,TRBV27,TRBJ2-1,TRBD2,TGTGCCAGCAGCGGGACTAGCGGGAGGACGAATGAGCAGTTCTTC,CASSGTSGRTNEQFF
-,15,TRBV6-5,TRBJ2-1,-,TGTGCCAGCAGCCCAACCGTTGGGACTTACAATGAGCAGTTCTTC,CASSPTVGTYNEQFF
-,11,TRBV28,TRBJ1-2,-,TGTGCCAGCACGGGGAACTATGGCTACACCTTC,CASTGNYGYTF
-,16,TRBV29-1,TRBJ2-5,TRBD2,TGCAGCGTCCCCAAAAGCGGGAGGGCAATAGAAGAGACCCAGTACTTC,CSVPKSGRAIEETQYF
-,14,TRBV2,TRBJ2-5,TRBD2,TGTGCCAGCAGGGGACTAGCGGGAGTAGAGACCCAGTACTTC,CASRGLAGVETQYF
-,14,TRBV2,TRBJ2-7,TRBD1,TGTGCCAGCAGTACTTTGACAGGGGGCTACGAGCAGTACTTC,CASSTLTGGYEQYF
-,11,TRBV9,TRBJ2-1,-,TGTGCCAGCAGCAGGAGCAATGAGCAGTTCTTC,CASSRSNEQFF
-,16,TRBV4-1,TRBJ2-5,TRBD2,TGCGCCAGCAGCCAAGGGACTAGCGGGGCTCAAGAGACCCAGTACTTC,CASSQGTSGAQETQYF
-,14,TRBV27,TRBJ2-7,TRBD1,TGTGCCAGCAGTTTGGGACAGGGGTACTACGAGCAGTACTTC,CASSLGQGYYEQYF
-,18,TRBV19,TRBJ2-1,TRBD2,TGTGCCAGTAGTGGGGCTGGCGGGAGGGCCTTCTCCTACAATGAGCAGTTCTTC,CASSGAGGRAFSYNEQFF
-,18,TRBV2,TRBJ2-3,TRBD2,TGTGCCAGCAGTGAAGAGGTATTAGCGGGAGGGAATGCTGATACGCAGTATTTT,CASSEEVLAGGNADTQYF
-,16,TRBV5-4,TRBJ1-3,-,TGTGCCAGCAGCTTTGGGGATGCCGGGAATGGAAACACCATATATTTT,CASSFGDAGNGNTIYF
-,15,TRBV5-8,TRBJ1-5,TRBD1,TGTGCCAGCAGCTTGGAGGGACAGGCTACTCAGCCCCAGCATTTT,CASSLEGQATQPQHF
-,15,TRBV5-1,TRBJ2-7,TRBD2,TGCGCCAGCAGCCCCGGGAGGGCTAACTCCTACGAGCAGTACTTC,CASSPGRANSYEQYF
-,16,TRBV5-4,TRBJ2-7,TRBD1,TGTGCCAGCAGCCTCGGGGTCGGACAGGGGGCCAGGGAGCAGTACTTC,CASSLGVGQGAREQYF
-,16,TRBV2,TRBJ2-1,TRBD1,TGTGCCAGCAGTGAAAGGGGGACAGGGTTCTACAATGAGCAGTTCTTC,CASSERGTGFYNEQFF
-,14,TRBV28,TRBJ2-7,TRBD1,TGTGCCAGCAGCTTCCGGACAGGATGGTGGGAGCAGTACTTC,CASSFRTGWWEQYF
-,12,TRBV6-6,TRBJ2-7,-,TGTGCCAGCATGCACGGGGTCTACGAGCAGTACTTC,CASMHGVYEQYF
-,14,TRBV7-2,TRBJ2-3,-,TGTGCCAGCAGCTCCGATACAGGGTTTGATACGCAGTATTTT,CASSSDTGFDTQYF
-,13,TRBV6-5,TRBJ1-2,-,TGTGCCAGCAGCCGGTTATACGGTATCGGCTACACCTTC,CASSRLYGIGYTF
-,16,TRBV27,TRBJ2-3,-,TGTGCCAGCAGTTTAGGAGCCTCAATGAGCACAGATACGCAGTATTTT,CASSLGASMSTDTQYF
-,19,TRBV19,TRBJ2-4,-,TGTGCCAGTACCCCCAAGGCCCCCTGGGGAGGAATAGCCAAAAACATTCAGTACTTC,CASTPKAPWGGIAKNIQYF
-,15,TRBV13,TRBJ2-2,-,TGTGCCACCACCCCCGGAGGCCCTAACACCGGGGAGCTGTTTTTT,CATTPGGPNTGELFF
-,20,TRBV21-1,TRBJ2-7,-,TGTGCCAGCAGCAAATGTGGGCCGCGCCTAGCGGGAGGGGGGCCTGGTGAGCAGTACTTC,CASSKCGPRLAGGGPGEQYF
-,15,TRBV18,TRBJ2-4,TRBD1,TGTGCCAGCTCACCACGGTCGGGACAGGGTGACATTCAGTACTTC,CASSPRSGQGDIQYF
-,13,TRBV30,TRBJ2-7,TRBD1,TGTGCCCTATCCGGGACAGGGTTCTACGAGCAGTACTTC,CALSGTGFYEQYF
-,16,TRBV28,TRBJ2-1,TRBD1,TGTGCCAGCAGTTTAGGGGTAGGGGGCTTTAATAATGAGCAGTTCTTC,CASSLGVGGFNNEQFF
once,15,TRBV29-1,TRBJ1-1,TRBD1,TGCAGCGTTGGGGCGACAGGGGCTACGAACACTGAAGCTTTCTTT,CSVGATGATNTEAFF
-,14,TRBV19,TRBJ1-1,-,TGTGCCAGTAGTAGGGGGCTCATGAACACTGAAGCTTTCTTT,CASSRGLMNTEAFF
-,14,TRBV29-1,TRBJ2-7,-,TGCAGCGTTGTACCGACAGAAACTTCCTACGAGCAGTACTTC,CSVVPTETSYEQYF
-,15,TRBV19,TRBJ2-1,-,TGTGCCAGTAGTATAGTTAGGAGTTCCTACAATGAGCAGTTCTTC,CASSIVRSSYNEQFF
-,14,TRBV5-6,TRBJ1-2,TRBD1,TGTGCCAGCAGCGAAGGACAGGAGGACTATGGCTACACCTTC,CASSEGQEDYGYTF
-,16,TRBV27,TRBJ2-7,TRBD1,TGTGCCAGCAGTTCCTCCCCGGGACAGGGGGCCGGAGAGCAGTACTTC,CASSSSPGQGAGEQYF
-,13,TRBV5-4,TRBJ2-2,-,TGTGCCACACAGGGGAGGCAAACCGGGGAGCTGTTTTTT,CATQGRQTGELFF
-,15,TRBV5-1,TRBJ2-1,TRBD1,TGCGCCAGCAGCCATCGAGACAGGGGAAGTGGTGAGCAGTTCTTC,CASSHRDRGSGEQFF
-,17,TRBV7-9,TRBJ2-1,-,TGTGCCAGCAGCTTAAGGGGGTTTGGGGGAGCGAACAATGAGCAGTTCTTC,CASSLRGFGGANNEQFF
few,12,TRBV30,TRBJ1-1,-,TGTGCCTGGACCCGACTCGTAACTGAAGCTTTCTTT,CAWTRLVTEAFF
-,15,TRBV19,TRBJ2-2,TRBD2,TGTGCCAGTAGGAACTCTGGGGGGGGAACCGGGGAGCTGTTTTTT,CASRNSGGGTGELFF
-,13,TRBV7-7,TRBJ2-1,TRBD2,TGTGCTAGCAGCCGGACTAGTGGCGATGAGCAGTTCTTC,CASSRTSGDEQFF